The next 25 T cell receptor beta chains were all read from a single sample in a study of T cells after yellow fever vaccination. TCRdb re-called the 5' RACE reads through MiXCR, storing one row per CDR3 protein. The sample carries roughly 310,000 distinct CDR3 sequences, roughly 3.5% recorded once. The sequencing here drew on PBMCs, taken on the day of the yellow fever booster vaccination. The receptor set was obtained from a man aged 18-30 years who received the YFV17D yellow fever vaccine.

This clonotype appeared many times. The chain uses TRBV20-1 and TRBJ2-5; tentatively, D is TRBD1 or TRBD2 (6 bases each). Trimming left V 4 bases short and J 5 bases short, with 20 bases between. Germline CDR1 is DFQATT and CDR2 is SNEGSKA (reference sequence). The CDR3 runs to 15 residues. This chain's CDR3 is CSANRGGGRGETQYF. CDR3 bases: TGCAGTGCTAATCGAGGAGGGGGGCGAGGGGAGACCCAGTACTTC.

V usage is TRBV20-1 and J usage is TRBJ1-2; 8 bases align to TRBD1. With 3 bases clipped from V and 3 bases from J, the junction kept 3 bases outside the gene matches. Germline CDR1 is DFQATT and CDR2 is SNEGSKA (reference sequence). The CDR3 length is 13 residues. The CDR3 sequence: CSARIQGDYGYTF. Here the CDR3 DNA reads TGCAGTGCTAGGATACAGGGGGACTATGGCTACACCTTC.

This clonotype has ten or more counts. This chain connects TRBV10-3 to TRBJ1-5; a weak D match, TRBD1 (6 bases). Germline V gives CDR1 ENHRY, CDR2 SYGVKD. The CDR3 has 13 residues. Trimming pared 5 bases from V and 4 bases from J, leaving 9 bases between. The CDR3 loop is CAISLGGNQPQHF. In nucleotides, the CDR3 is TGTGCCATCAGTTTAGGGGGGAATCAGCCCCAGCATTTT.

This clonotype was recorded many times. The chain uses TRBV6-5 and TRBJ2-3, with 11 bases identical to TRBD2. This CDR3 has 16 amino acids. Trimming removed 8 bases from V and 6 bases from J; junction bases left unmatched: 13. CDR1 and CDR2 (germline): MNHEY, SVGAGI. CDR3 amino acids: CASRRSSGGASDTQYF. CDR3 DNA sequence: TGTGCCAGCCGCCGGAGTAGCGGGGGGGCCTCGGATACGCAGTATTTT.

As to this clonotype: At one boundary the junction diverges from the germline segment, which might be a read error. J is TRBJ2-2 and V is TRBV20-1; tentatively, D is TRBD2 (6 bases). The CDR3 spans 16 residues. CDR1 and CDR2 from the germline V gene are DFQATT and SNEGSKA (reference sequence). The CDR3 loop is CSARDRGTSNTGELFF. The CDR3 DNA reads as TGCAGTGCCAGAGACCGGGGGACCTCGAACACCGGGGAGCTGTTTTTT.

The chain uses TRBV6-5 and TRBJ1-6; a weak D match, TRBD1 (6 bases). The V gene's germline CDR1 is MNHEY and CDR2 SVGAGI. CDR3 length: 17 residues. With 4 bases removed from V and 10 bases from J, the gap between germline ends came to 23 bases. CDR3 region: CASSSGASNGRLSPLHF. CDR3 bases: TGTGCCAGCAGTTCAGGGGCTTCTAACGGTCGACTATCACCCCTCCACTTT.

This clonotype was picked up many times. The chain couples TRBV6-5 to TRBJ1-2; D is possibly TRBD1 (5 bases). The V end was cut by 8 bases, the J end by 8 bases, with 15 bases between. CDR3 length: 12 amino acids. Germline V lookup: CDR1 MNHEY, CDR2 SVGAGI. CDR3 region: CASGRGVRGYTF. In DNA, the CDR3 is TGTGCCAGCGGCCGGGGGGTGAGAGGCTACACCTTC.

This clonotype was detected only a few times. This sequence joins TRBV5-6 and TRBJ2-7; D is possibly TRBD2 (6 bases). Germline assignment: CDR1 SGHDT and CDR2 YYEEEE. The CDR3 has 17 residues. Trimming took 2 bases from V and 0 from J, leaving 18 bases between them. The CDR3 DNA reads as TGTGCCAGCAGCTTTCGCGGGCGGAGGGGAAGCTCCTACGAGCAGTACGTC. Amino acid sequence: CASSFRGRRGSSYEQYV.

This clonotype has ten or more counts. The chain has TRBV12-3 or TRBV12-4 and TRBJ1-2; 8 bases match TRBD1. The CDR3 is 17 amino acids. J gave up 2 bases and V 3 bases, and 11 bases lay outside the gene matches. CDR3 sequence: CASSFLLYRGKNYGYTF. The CDR3 nucleotides are TGTGCCAGCAGTTTCCTTCTCTACAGGGGGAAGAACTATGGCTACACCTTC.

This clonotype appeared a few times. The chain is built from TRBV18 and TRBJ1-5; 7 positions agree with TRBD1. The junction had 12 bases not matched to a gene; V was cut back by 2 bases and J by 5 bases. In germline, CDR1 is KGHSH, CDR2 LQKENI. The CDR3 consists of 17 residues. The CDR3 coding sequence is TGTGCCAGCTCACCAGGGGGGCGAGGGGGCACGCATCAGCCCCAGCATTTT. Translated: CASSPGGRGGTHQPQHF.

This clonotype occurred many times. The CDR3 sequence: CSAIDGNTEAFF. Written as DNA, the CDR3 is TGCAGCGCGATAGACGGAAACACTGAAGCTTTCTTT. The genes are TRBV29-1 and TRBJ1-1; D gene uncertain. The germline V gene has CDR1 SQVTM and CDR2 ANQGSEA. The CDR3 totals 12 residues. V was cut by 7 bases and J by 2 bases, with 11 bases left in between.

The V gene is TRBV20-1, the J gene TRBJ2-5; 12 bases fit TRBD2. V trimming: 8 bases; J trimming: 1 base; junction bases outside the gene matches: 8. The CDR3 covers 15 residues. CDR1 is DFQATT and CDR2 is SNEGSKA in the germline V gene (reference sequence). CDR3 amino acids: CSTFWTSGVQETQYF. The CDR3 coding sequence is TGCAGTACTTTTTGGACTAGCGGGGTCCAAGAGACCCAGTACTTC.

This clonotype was observed a handful of times. The chain couples TRBV7-8 to TRBJ2-7; D tentatively reads TRBD1 or TRBD2 (5 bases each). Trimming took 4 bases from V and 2 from J, leaving 12 bases between them. Germline CDR1 SGHVS, CDR2 FQNEAQ. The CDR3 extends over 14 amino acids. CDR3 DNA: TGTGCCAGCAGCTGGGGACCGACCGCCTACGAGCAGTACGTC. Translated: CASSWGPTAYEQYV.

This clonotype appeared many times. The V gene is TRBV5-5, the J gene TRBJ1-5; 7 bases fit TRBD1. The germline CDR1 and CDR2 sequences are SGHKS and YYEKEE (reference sequence). The CDR3 length is 14 residues. Trimming took 4 bases from V and 3 from J; bases not matched to a gene: 4. In DNA form, the CDR3 reads TGTGCCAGCAGCGCGGACAGGCTCAATCAGCCCCAGCATTTT. Translated, it gives CASSADRLNQPQHF.

This clonotype has a count of ten or more. The rearrangement uses TRBV7-9 and TRBJ2-6; D remains ambiguous. CDR1 and CDR2 (germline): SEHNR, FQNEAQ (reference sequence). V gave up 6 bases and J gave up 5 bases, with 5 bases separating them. This CDR3 contains 12 residues. The CDR3 here is CASSSWANVLTF. The CDR3 DNA follows: TGTGCCAGCAGTTCTTGGGCCAACGTCCTGACTTTC. The complete variable domain, with remaining parts taken from reference TRBV7-9 and TRBJ2-6, reads DTGVSQNPRHKITKRGQNVTFRCDPISEHNRLYWYRQTLGQGPEFLTYFQNEAQLEKSRLLSDRFSAERPKGSFSTLEIQRTEQGDSAMYLCASSSWANVLTFGAGSRLTVL.

This clonotype was recorded many times. The V gene is TRBV7-9, the J gene TRBJ2-5; D remains ambiguous. The CDR3 consists of 14 residues. The germline V gene encodes CDR1 SEHNR and CDR2 FQNEAQ (reference sequence). The V and J ends lost 1 base and 3 bases respectively, with 9 bases between them. CDR3 nucleotides: TGTGCCAGCAGCTTAGACGCGTGGGAAGAGACCCAGTACTTC. This codes for CASSLDAWEETQYF.

The chain is built from TRBV5-8 and TRBJ1-5; D unresolved. The germline V and J ends were trimmed by 1 base and 5 bases, with 7 bases remaining between them. CDR1 and CDR2 from the germline V gene are SGHTS and YDEGEE. The CDR3 length is 13 residues. The CDR3 bases are TGTGCCAGCAGCTTGCTTCGTGATCAGCCCCAGCATTTT. It specifies CASSLLRDQPQHF.

V usage is TRBV4-2 and J usage is TRBJ2-5, with D possibly being TRBD1 or TRBD2 (5 bases each). The CDR3 has 14 residues. V lost 0 bases to trimming and J lost 4 bases, with 9 bases between them. CDR1 and CDR2 from the germline V gene are LGHNA and YNFKEQ. The CDR3, as DNA: TGTGCCAGCAGCCAAGAGGGGGAAGGAGAGACCCAGTACTTC. This translates into CASSQEGEGETQYF.

The DNA of the CDR3 is TGTGCCAGTAGTCCAGGGGATAGCTCCTACAATGAGCAGTTCTTC. It yields the protein CASSPGDSSYNEQFF. The V and J genes are TRBV19 and TRBJ2-1; a possible D gene is TRBD1 (6 bases). Germline loops: CDR1 LNHDA, CDR2 SQIVND (reference sequence). Trimming took off 5 bases at V and 0 bases at J, with 11 bases between the two ends. The CDR3 is 15 residues long.

There are a few counts of this clonotype. The J gene is TRBJ2-5, the V gene TRBV4-1; D unclear. This CDR3 is built from 16 residues. Per germline, CDR1 MGHRA and CDR2 YSYEKL. Trimming shortened V by 6 bases and J by 2 bases, and 19 bases separated the two germline ends. CDR3 sequence: CASRRTERIVQETQYF. The CDR3 DNA sequence: TGCGCCAGCAGACGTACTGAGAGAATCGTTCAAGAGACCCAGTACTTC.

This clonotype was counted between two and nine times. The chain couples TRBV6-5 to TRBJ2-5, with a weak D call TRBD1 (6 bases). CDR1 is MNHEY, CDR2 SVGAGI, per germline. This CDR3 is 12 amino acids long. The V gene lost 6 bases and the J gene lost 7 bases, with 12 bases spanning the gap. This CDR3 is CASSSGAWTQYF. The CDR3 coding sequence is TGTGCCAGCAGCTCAGGGGCATGGACCCAGTACTTC.

This clonotype was seen many times. This rearrangement joins TRBV7-9 to TRBJ2-7; D tentatively fits TRBD1 or TRBD2 (5 bases each). This CDR3 region has 11 residues. CDR1 and CDR2 from the germline V gene are SEHNR and FQNEAQ (reference sequence). CDR3 loop: CASSLEGTLTV. The DNA of the CDR3 is TGTGCCAGCAGCTTAGAAGGGACCCTAACCGTC.

This clonotype was seen at least ten times. This sequence joins TRBV6-5 and TRBJ2-4; possibly TRBD2 for D (6 bases). This CDR3 is built from 15 residues. Per germline, CDR1 MNHEY and CDR2 SVGAGI. The V gene lost 6 bases and the J gene lost 0 bases, with 12 bases spanning the gap. The CDR3 bases are TGTGCCAGCAGACGGGGGACCTTAGCCAAAAACATTCAGTACTTC. This gives the protein CASRRGTLAKNIQYF.

This clonotype was recorded at least ten times. J is TRBJ2-5 and V is TRBV5-4, with a possible D match to TRBD2 (5 bases). Germline V gene lookup returns CDR1 SGHNT and CDR2 YYREEE (reference sequence). The V gene lost 1 base and the J gene lost 2 bases, with 15 bases spanning the gap. The CDR3 is 16 residues long. CDR3 in amino acids: CASSLYPGVAQETQYF. The CDR3 DNA follows: TGTGCCAGCAGCTTGTACCCCGGGGTTGCGCAAGAGACCCAGTACTTC.

This clonotype was seen ten or more times. The J gene is TRBJ2-1, the V gene TRBV27; 7 bases are a match to TRBD1. In germline, CDR1 is MNHEY, CDR2 SMNVEV (reference sequence). This CDR3 region has 19 residues. Germline trimming cut 6 bases from V and 0 bases from J; bases unmatched to any gene: 17. The CDR3 reads CASRAGTVPPLSSYNEQFF. The CDR3 DNA follows: TGTGCCAGCAGGGCCGGGACAGTTCCCCCCCTAAGCTCCTACAATGAGCAGTTCTTC.